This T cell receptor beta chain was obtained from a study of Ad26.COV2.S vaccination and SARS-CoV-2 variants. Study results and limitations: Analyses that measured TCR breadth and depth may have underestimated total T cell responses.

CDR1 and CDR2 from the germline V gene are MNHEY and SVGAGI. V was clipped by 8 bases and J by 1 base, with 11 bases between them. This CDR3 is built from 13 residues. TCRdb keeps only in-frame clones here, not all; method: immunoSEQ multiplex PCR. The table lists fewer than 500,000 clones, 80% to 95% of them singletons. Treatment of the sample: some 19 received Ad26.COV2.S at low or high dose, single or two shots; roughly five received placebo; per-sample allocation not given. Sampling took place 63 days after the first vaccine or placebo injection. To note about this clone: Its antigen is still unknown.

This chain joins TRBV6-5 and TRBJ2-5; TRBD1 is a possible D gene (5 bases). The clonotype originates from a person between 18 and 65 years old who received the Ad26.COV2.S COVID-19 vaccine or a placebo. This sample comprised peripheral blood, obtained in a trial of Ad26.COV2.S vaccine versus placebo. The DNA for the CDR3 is TGTGCCAGCGGCAGGGAATTCCAAGAGACCCAGTACTTC. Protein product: CASGREFQETQYF.